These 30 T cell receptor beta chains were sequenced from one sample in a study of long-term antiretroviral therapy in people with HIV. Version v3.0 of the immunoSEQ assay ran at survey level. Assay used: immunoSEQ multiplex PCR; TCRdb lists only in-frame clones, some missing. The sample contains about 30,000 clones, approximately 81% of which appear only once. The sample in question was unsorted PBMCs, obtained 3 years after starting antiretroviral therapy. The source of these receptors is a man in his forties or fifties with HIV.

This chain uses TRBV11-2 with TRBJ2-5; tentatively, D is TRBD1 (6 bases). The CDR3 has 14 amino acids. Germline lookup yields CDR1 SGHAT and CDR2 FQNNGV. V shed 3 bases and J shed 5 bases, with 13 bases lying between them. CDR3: CASSLQGPGETQYF. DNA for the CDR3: TGTGCCAGCAGCTTGCAGGGGCCGGGGGAGACCCAGTACTTC.

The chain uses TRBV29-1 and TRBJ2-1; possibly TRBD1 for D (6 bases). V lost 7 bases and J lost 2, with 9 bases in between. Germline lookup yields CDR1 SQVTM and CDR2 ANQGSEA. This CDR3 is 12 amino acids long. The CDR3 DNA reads TGCAGCGGTGGGACAACCTACAATGAGCAGTTCTTC. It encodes CSGGTTYNEQFF.

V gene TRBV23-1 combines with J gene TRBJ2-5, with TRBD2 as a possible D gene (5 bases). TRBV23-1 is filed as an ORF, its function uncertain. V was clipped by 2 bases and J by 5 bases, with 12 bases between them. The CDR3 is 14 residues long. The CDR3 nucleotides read TGCGCCAGCAGTCAACCCCTCCCGGGGGAGACCCAGTACTTC. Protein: CASSQPLPGETQYF.

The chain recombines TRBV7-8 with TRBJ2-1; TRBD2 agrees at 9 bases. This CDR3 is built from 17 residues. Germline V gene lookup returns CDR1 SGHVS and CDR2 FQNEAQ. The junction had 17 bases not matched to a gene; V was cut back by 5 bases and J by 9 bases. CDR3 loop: CASSQQNSGRWGGEQFF. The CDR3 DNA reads TGTGCCAGCAGCCAACAGAACAGCGGGAGGTGGGGGGGTGAGCAGTTCTTC.

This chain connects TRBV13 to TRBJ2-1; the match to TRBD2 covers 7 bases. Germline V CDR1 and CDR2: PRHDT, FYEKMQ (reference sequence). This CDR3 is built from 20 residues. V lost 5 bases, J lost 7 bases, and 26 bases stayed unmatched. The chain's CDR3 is CASSPPGGSSGLSTSNEQFF. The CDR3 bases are TGTGCCAGCAGCCCCCCTGGCGGGAGTTCCGGACTCTCAACTTCAAATGAGCAGTTCTTC.

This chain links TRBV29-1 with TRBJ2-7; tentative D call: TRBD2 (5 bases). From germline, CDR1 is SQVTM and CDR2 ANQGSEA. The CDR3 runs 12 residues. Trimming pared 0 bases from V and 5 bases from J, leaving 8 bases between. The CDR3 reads CSVEDRRNEQYF. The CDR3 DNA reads TGCAGCGTTGAAGATCGGAGGAACGAGCAGTACTTC.

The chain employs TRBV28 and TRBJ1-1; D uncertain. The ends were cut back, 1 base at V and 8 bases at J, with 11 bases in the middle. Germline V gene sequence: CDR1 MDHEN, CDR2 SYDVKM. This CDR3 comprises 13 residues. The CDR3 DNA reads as TGTGCCAGCAGTTTATCTAGTGTCCGGGAAGCTTTCTTT. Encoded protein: CASSLSSVREAFF.

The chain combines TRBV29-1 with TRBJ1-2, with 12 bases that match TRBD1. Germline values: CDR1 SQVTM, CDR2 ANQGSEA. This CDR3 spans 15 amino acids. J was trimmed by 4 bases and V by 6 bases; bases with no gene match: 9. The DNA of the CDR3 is TGCAGCGTCCCGGGACAGGGGGCGACTGCCTATGGCTACACCTTC. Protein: CSVPGQGATAYGYTF.

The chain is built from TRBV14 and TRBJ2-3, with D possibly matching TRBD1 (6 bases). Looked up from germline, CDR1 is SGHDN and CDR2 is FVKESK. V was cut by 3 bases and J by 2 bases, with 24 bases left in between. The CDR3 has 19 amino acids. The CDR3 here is CASSHDLSGGLPLTDTQYF. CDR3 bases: TGTGCCAGCAGCCATGATTTAAGTGGGGGCCTACCACTCACAGATACGCAGTATTTT.

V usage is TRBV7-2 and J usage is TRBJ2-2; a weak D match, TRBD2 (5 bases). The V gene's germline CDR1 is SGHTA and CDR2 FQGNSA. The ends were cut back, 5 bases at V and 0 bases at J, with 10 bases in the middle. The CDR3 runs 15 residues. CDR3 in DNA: TGTGCCAGCAGCGCGGACTTTTCGAACACCGGGGAGCTGTTTTTT. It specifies CASSADFSNTGELFF.

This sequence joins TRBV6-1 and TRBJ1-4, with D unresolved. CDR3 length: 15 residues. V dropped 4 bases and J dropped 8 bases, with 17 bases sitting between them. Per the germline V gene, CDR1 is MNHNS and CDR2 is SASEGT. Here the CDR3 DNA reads TGTGCCAGCAGTGTAAGAACGTGGGCTAGCGAAAAACTGTTTTTT. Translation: CASSVRTWASEKLFF.

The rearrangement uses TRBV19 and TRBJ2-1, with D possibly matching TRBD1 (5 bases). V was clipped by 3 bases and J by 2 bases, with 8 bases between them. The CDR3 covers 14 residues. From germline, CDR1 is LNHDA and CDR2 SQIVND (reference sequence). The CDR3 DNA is TGTGCCAGTAGTATGACAGCCGCCTACAATGAGCAGTTCTTC. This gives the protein CASSMTAAYNEQFF.

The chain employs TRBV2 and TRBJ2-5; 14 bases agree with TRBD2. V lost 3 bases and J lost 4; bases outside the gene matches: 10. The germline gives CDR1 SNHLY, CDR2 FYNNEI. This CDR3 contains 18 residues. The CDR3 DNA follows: TGTGCCAGCAGTGAGGGACTAGCGGGAGTGAGTTTCGGAGAGACCCAGTACTTC. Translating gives CASSEGLAGVSFGETQYF.

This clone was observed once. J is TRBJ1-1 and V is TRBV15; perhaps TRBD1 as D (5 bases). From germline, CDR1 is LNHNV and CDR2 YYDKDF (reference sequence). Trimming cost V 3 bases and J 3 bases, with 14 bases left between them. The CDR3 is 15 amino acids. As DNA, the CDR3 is TGTGCCACCAGCAGGGACGGAGGGGTTGACACTGAAGCTTTCTTT. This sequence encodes CATSRDGGVDTEAFF.

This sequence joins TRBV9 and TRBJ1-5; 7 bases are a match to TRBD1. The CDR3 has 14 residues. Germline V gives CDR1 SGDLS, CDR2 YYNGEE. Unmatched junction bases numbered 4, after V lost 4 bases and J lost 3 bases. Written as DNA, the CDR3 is TGTGCCAGCAGCCCAGGGGGAGACAATCAGCCCCAGCATTTT. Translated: CASSPGGDNQPQHF.

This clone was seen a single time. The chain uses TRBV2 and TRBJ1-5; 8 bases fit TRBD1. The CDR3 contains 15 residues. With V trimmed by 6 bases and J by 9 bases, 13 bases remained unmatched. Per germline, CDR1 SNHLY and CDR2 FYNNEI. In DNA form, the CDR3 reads TGTGCCAGCAGAGAGGACAGGGTAACGGTATCGCCCCAGCATTTT. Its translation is CASREDRVTVSPQHF. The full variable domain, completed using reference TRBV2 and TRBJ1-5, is EPEVTQTPSHQVTQMGQEVILRCVPISNHLYFYWYRQILGQKVEFLVSFYNNEISEKSEIFDDQFSVERPDGSNFTLKIRSTKLEDSAMYFCASREDRVTVSPQHFGDGTRLSIL.

CDR3 bases: TGTGCCAGCAGTTACGGGGCAGGGGGCAACGAGCAGTACTTC. Translating it yields CASSYGAGGNEQYF. The chain carries TRBV6-5 and TRBJ2-7, with 8 bases identical to TRBD1. The CDR3 sequence is 14 residues long. Germline trimming cut 2 bases from V and 5 bases from J; bases unmatched to any gene: 5. Germline V gene data show CDR1 as MNHEY and CDR2 as SVGAGI.

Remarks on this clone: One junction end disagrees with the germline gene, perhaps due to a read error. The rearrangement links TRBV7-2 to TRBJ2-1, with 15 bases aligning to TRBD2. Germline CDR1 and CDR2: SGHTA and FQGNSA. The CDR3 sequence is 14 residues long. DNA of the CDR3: TGTGCCAGCAGCCCCCGGACTAGCGGGAGGGCTTTTATCTTC. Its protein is CASSPRTSGRAFIF.

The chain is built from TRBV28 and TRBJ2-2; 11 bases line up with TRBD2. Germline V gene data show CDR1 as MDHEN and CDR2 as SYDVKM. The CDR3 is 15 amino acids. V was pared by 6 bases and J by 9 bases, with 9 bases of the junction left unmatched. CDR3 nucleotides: TGTGCCAGCAGGGCTACTAGCGGGGGAAACCGGGAGCTGTTTTTT. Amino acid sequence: CASRATSGGNRELFF.

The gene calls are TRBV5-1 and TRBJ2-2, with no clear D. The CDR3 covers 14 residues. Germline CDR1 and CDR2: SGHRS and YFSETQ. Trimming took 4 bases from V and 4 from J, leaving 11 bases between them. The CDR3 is CASSVGLGTGELFF. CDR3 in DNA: TGCGCCAGCAGCGTGGGTTTGGGCACCGGGGAGCTGTTTTTT.

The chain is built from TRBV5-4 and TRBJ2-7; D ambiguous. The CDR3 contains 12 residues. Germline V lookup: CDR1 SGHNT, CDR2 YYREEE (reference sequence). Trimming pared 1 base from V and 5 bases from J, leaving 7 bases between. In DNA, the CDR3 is TGTGCCAGCAGCTTGTTAGGGAACGAGCAGTACTTC. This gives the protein CASSLLGNEQYF. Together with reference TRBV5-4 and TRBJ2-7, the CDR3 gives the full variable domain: ETGVTQSPTHLIKTRGQQVTLRCSSQSGHNTVSWYQQALGQGPQFIFQYYREEENGRGNFPPRFSGLQFPNYSSELNVNALELDDSALYLCASSLLGNEQYFGPGTRLTVT.

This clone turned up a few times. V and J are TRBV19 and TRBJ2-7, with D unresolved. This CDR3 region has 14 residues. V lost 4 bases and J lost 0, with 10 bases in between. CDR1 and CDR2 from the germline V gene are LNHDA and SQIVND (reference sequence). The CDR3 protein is CASSRPGDSYEQYF. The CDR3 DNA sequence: TGTGCCAGTAGTAGGCCAGGCGACTCCTACGAGCAGTACTTC.

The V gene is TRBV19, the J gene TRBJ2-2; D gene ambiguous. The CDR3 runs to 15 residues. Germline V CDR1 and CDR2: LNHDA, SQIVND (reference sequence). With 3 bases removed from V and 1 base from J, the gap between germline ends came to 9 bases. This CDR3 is CASSMGPLNTGELFF. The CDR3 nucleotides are TGTGCCAGTAGTATGGGCCCACTGAACACCGGGGAGCTGTTTTTT.

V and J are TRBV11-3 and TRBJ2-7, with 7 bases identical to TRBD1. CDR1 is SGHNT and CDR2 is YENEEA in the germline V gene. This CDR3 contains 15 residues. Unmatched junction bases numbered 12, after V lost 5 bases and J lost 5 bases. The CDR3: CASSVQGLLVNEQYF. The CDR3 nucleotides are TGTGCCAGCAGCGTACAGGGGCTTCTCGTCAACGAGCAGTACTTC.

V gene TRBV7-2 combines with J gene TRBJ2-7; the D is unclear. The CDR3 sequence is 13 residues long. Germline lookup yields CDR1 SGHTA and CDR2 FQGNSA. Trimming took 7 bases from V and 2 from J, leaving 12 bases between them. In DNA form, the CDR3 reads TGTGCCAGCATGCTTCTGGATACCTACGAGCAGTACTTC. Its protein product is CASMLLDTYEQYF.

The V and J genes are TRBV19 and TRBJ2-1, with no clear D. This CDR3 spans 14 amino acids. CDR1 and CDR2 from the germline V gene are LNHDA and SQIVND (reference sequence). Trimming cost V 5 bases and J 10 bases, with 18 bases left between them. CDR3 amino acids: CASSAVSLPHEQFF. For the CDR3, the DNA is TGTGCCAGTAGTGCAGTCAGCCTTCCCCACGAGCAGTTCTTC.

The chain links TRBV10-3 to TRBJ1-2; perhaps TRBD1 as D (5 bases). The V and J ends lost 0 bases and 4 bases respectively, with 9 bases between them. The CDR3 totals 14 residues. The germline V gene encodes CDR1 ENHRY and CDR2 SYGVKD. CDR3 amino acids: CAISESQGLYGYTF. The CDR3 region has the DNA TGTGCCATCAGTGAGTCTCAGGGCCTCTATGGCTACACCTTC.

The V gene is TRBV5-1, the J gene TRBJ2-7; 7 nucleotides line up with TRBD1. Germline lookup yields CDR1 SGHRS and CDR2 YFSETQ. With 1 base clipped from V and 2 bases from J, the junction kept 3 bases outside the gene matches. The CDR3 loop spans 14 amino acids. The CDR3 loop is CASSLRGPPYEQYF. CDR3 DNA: TGCGCCAGCAGCTTGAGGGGGCCCCCCTACGAGCAGTACTTC.

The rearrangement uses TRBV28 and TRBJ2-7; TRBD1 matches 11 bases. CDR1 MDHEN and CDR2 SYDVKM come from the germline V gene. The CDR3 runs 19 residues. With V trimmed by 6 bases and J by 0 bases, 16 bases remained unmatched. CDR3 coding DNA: TGTGCCAGCAGAAAACCCCCCGGGACAGGGGGAAAAGCCTCCTACGAGCAGTACTTC. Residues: CASRKPPGTGGKASYEQYF.

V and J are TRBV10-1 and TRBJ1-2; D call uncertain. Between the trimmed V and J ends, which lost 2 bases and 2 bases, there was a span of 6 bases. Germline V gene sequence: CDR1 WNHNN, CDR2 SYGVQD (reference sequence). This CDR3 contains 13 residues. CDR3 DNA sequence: TGCGCCAGCAGTGAGAACCGGAACTATGGCTACACCTTC. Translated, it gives CASSENRNYGYTF.